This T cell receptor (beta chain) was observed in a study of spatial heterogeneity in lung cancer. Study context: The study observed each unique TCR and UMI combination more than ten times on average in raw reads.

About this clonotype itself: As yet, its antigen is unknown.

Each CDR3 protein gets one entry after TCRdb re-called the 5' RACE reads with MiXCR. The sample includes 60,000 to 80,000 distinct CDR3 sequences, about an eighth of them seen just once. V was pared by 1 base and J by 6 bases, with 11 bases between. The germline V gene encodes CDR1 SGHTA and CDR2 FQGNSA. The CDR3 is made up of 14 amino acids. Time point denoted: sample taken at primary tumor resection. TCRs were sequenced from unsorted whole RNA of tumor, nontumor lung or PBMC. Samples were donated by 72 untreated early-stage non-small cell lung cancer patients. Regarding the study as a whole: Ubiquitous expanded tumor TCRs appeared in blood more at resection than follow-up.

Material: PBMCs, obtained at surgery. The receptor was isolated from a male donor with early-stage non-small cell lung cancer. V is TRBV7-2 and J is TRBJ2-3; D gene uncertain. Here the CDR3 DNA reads TGTGCCAGCAGCTTAGGCGGCGGTAGGGATACGCAGTATTTT. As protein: CASSLGGGRDTQYF.